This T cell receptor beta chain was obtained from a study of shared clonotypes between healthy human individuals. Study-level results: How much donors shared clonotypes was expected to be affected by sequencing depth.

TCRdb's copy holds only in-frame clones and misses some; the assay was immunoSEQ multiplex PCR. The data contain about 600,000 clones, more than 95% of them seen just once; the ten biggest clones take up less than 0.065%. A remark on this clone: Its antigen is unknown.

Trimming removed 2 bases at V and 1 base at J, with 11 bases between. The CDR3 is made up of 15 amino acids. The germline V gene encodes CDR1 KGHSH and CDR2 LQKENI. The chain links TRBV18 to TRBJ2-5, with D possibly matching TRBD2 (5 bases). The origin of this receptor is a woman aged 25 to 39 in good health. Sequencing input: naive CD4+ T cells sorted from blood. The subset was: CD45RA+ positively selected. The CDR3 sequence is CASSPSGALQETQYF. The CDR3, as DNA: TGTGCCAGCTCACCAAGCGGAGCCCTCCAAGAGACCCAGTACTTC. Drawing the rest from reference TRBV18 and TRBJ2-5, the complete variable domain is NAGVMQNPRHLVRRRGQEARLRCSPMKGHSHVYWYRQLPEEGLKFMVYLQKENIIDESGMPKERFSAEFPKEGPSILRIQQVVRGDSAAYFCASSPSGALQETQYFGPGTRLLVL.